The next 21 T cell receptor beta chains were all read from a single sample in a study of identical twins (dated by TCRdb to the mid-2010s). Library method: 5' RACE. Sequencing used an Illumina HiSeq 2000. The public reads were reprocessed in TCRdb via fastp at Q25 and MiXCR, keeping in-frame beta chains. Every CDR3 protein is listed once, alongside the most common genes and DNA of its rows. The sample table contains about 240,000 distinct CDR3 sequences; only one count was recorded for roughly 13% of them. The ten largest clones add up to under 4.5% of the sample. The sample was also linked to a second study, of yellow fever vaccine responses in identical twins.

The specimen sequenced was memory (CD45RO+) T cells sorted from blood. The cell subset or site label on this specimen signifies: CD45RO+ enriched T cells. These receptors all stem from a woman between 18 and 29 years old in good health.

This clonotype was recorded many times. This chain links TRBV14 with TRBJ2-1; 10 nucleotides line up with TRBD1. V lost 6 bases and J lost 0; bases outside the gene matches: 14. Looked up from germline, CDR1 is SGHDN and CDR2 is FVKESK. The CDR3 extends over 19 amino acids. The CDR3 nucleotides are TGTGCCAGCAGACCTACCGGGACAGGGGACGGGAGCTCCTACAATGAGCAGTTCTTC. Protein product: CASRPTGTGDGSSYNEQFF. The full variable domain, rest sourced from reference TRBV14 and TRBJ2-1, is EAGVTQFPSHSVIEKGQTVTLRCDPISGHDNLYWYRRVMGKEIKFLLHFVKESKQDESGMPNNRFLAERTGGTYSTLKVQPAELEDSGVYFCASRPTGTGDGSSYNEQFFGPGTRLTVL.

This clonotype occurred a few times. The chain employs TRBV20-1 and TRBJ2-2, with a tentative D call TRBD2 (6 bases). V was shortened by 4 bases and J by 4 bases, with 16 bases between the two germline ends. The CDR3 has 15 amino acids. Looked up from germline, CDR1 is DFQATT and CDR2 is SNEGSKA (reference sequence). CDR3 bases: TGCAGTGCTAAAAACAGAAGCGGGTTCACCGGGGAGCTGTTTTTT. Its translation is CSAKNRSGFTGELFF.

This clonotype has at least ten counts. DNA for the CDR3: TGTGCCAGCAGTCGACTAGCGGGAGTTTCTAATGAGCAGTTCTTC. Translated: CASSRLAGVSNEQFF. This sequence joins TRBV12-3 or TRBV12-4 and TRBJ2-1; TRBD2 agrees at 12 bases. The CDR3 totals 15 residues. Trimming cost V 5 bases and J 7 bases; bases outside gene matches: 6.

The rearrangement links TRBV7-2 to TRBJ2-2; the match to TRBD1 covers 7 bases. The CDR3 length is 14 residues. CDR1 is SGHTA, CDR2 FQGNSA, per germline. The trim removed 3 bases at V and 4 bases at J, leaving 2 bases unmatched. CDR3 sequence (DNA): TGTGCCAGCAGCTTTAACAGGGGCACCGGGGAGCTGTTTTTT. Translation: CASSFNRGTGELFF. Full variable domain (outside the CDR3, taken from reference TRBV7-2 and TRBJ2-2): GAGVSQSPSNKVTEKGKDVELRCDPISGHTALYWYRQSLGQGLEFLIYFQGNSAPDKSGLPSDRFSAERTGGSVSTLTIQRTQQEDSAVYLCASSFNRGTGELFFGEGSRLTVL.

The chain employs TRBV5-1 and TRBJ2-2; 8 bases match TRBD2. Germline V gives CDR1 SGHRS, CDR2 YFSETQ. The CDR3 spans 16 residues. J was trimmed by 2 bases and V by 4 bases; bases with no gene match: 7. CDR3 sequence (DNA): TGCGCCAGCAGCGTTACGGGACTAGGAAACACCGGGGAGCTGTTTTTT. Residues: CASSVTGLGNTGELFF. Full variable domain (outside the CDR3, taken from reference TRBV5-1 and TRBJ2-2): KAGVTQTPRYLIKTRGQQVTLSCSPISGHRSVSWYQQTPGQGLQFLFEYFSETQRNKGNFPGRFSGRQFSNSRSEMNVSTLELGDSALYLCASSVTGLGNTGELFFGEGSRLTVL.

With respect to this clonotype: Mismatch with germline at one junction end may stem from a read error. The CDR3 sequence is CASSSGGLAGFTDAQYF. CDR3 nucleotide sequence: TGCGCCAGCAGCTCAGGTGGACTAGCGGGCTTCACAGATGCGCAGTATTTT. The V gene is TRBV4-3, the J gene TRBJ2-3, with 11 bases lining up with TRBD2. The CDR3 covers 17 residues. Germline CDR1 LGHNA, CDR2 YSLEER.

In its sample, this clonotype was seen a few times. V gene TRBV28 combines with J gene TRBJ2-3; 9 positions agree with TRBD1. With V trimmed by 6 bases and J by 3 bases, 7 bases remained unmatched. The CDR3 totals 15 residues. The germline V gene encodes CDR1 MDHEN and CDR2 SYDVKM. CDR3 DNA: TGTGCCAGCAGCCCTCACAGGGGGCCTACAGATACGCAGTATTTT. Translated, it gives CASSPHRGPTDTQYF.

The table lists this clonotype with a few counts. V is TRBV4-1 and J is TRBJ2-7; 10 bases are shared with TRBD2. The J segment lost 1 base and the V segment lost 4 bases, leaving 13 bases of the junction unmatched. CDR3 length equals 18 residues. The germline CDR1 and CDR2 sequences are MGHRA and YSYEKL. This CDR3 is CASSRERAGTSASYEQYF. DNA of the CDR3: TGCGCCAGCAGCCGAGAGCGTGCCGGGACTAGCGCTTCCTACGAGCAGTACTTC.

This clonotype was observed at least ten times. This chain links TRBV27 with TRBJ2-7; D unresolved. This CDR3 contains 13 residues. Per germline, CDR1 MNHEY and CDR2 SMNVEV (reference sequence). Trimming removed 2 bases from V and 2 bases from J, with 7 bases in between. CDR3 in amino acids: CASSLLGTYEQYF. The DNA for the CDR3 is TGTGCCAGCAGTTTACTAGGGACCTACGAGCAGTACTTC.

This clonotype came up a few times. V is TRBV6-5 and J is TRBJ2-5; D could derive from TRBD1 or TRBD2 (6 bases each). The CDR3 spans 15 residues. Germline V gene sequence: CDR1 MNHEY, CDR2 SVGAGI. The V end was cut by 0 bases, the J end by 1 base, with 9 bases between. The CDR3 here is CASSYSSGAQETQYF. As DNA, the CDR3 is TGTGCCAGCAGTTACTCATCGGGGGCCCAAGAGACCCAGTACTTC.

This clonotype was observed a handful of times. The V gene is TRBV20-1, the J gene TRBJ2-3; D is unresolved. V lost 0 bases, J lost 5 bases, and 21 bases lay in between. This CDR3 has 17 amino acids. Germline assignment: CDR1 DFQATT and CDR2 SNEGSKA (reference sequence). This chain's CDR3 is CSARDPPHFSLLDTQYF. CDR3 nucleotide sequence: TGCAGTGCTAGAGACCCCCCACACTTTAGTTTGTTAGATACGCAGTATTTT.

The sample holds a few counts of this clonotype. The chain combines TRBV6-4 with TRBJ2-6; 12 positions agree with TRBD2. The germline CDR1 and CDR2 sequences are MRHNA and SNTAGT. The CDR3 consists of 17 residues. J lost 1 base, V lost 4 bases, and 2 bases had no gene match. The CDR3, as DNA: TGTGCCAGCAGTGGACTAGCGGGAGAGTCTGGGGCCAACGTCCTGACTTTC. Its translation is CASSGLAGESGANVLTF.

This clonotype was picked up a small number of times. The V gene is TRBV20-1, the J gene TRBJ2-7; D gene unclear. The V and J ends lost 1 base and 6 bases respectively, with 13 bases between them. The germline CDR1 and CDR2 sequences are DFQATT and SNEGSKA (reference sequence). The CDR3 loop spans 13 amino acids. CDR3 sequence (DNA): TGCAGTGCTAGAGGAGTAGGGTCTTTCGAGCAGTACTTC. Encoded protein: CSARGVGSFEQYF.

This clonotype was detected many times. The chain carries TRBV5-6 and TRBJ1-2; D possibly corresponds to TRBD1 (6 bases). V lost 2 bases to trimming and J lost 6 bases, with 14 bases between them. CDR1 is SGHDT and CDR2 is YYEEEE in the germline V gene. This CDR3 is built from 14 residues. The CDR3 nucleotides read TGTGCCAGCAGCTTCGGTAGGGGGTCCAATGGCTACACCTTC. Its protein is CASSFGRGSNGYTF.

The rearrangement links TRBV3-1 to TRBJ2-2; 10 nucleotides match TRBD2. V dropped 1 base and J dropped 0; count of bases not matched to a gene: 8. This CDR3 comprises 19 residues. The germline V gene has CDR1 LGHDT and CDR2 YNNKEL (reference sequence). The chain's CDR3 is CASSQGASGGPANTGELFF. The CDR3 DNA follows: TGTGCCAGCAGCCAAGGGGCTAGCGGGGGCCCCGCGAACACCGGGGAGCTGTTTTTT.

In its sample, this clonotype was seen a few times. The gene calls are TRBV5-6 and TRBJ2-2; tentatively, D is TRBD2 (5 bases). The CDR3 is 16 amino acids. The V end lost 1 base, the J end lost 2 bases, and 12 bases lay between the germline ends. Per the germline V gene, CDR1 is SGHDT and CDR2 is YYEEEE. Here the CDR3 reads CASSLTGLDNTGELFF. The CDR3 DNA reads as TGTGCCAGCAGCTTGACCGGACTCGATAACACCGGGGAGCTGTTTTTT.

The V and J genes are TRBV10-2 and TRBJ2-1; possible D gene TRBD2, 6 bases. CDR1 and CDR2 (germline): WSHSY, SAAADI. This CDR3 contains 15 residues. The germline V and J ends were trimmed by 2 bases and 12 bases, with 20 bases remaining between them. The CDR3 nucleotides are TGCGCCAGCAGTGAGGCAGGGTTTGAGGGAGGTGGGCAGTTCTTC. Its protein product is CASSEAGFEGGGQFF.

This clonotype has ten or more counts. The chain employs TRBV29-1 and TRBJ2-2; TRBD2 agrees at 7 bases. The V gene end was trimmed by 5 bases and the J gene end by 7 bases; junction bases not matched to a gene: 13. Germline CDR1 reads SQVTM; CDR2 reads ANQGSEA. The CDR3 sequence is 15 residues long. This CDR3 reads CSVPFGGGRGGELFF. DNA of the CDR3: TGCAGCGTTCCCTTTGGCGGGGGTAGAGGCGGGGAGCTGTTTTTT.

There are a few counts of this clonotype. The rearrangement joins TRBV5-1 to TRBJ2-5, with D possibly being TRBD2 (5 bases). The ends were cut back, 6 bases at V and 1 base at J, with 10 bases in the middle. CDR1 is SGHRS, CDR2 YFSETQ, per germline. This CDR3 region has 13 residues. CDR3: CASTRGIQETQYF. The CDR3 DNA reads TGCGCCAGCACCCGGGGTATCCAAGAGACCCAGTACTTC.

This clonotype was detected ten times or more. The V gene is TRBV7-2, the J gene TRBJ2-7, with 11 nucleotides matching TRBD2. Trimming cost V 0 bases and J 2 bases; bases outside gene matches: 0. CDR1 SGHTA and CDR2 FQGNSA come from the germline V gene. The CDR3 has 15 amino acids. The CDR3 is CASSLASGGAYEQYF. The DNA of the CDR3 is TGTGCCAGCAGCTTAGCTAGCGGGGGGGCCTACGAGCAGTACTTC.

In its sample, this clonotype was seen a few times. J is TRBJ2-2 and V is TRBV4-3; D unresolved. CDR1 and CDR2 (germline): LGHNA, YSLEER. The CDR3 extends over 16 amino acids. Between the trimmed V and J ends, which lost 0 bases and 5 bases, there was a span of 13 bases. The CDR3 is CASSQDFKDLTGELFF. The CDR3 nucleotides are TGCGCCAGCAGCCAAGATTTCAAAGATCTTACCGGGGAGCTGTTTTTT.